The 9 T cell receptor beta chains in this list originate from one sample, sequenced in a study of T-cell reconstitution after alpha-beta-depleted transplantation in children. Researchers prepared the TCRbeta library using unique molecular identifiers, the study reports. TCRdb processed the PCR reads anew with MiXCR; each CDR3 protein has one entry. The sample lists around 94,000 distinct CDR3 sequences; roughly 6% were seen once. The sample was PBMCs, mostly from graft donor cells, taken 60 days after TCRalphabeta/CD19-depleted stem cell transplant. Source of these receptors: a female patient between 2 and 15 years old who had a stem cell transplant for Fanconi anemia, so the T cells may come from the graft donor.

This clonotype was seen a handful of times. The chain combines TRBV5-1 with TRBJ2-1; D gene ambiguous. This CDR3 region has 15 residues. Trimming pared 2 bases from V and 6 bases from J, leaving 15 bases between. CDR1 and CDR2 from the germline V gene are SGHRS and YFSETQ. CDR3 in amino acids: CASSFVVSFGNEQFF. DNA for the CDR3: TGCGCCAGCAGCTTCGTTGTCTCGTTTGGCAATGAGCAGTTCTTC.

This clonotype was seen a handful of times. The rearrangement links TRBV20-1 to TRBJ1-5; a weak D match, TRBD1 (5 bases). The germline V gene has CDR1 DFQATT and CDR2 SNEGSKA (reference sequence). Trimming stripped 1 base from V and 0 bases from J, with 19 bases between. This CDR3 is built from 18 residues. The CDR3 loop reads CSARGVPGTDNSNQPQHF. CDR3 nucleotides: TGCAGTGCTAGAGGAGTCCCCGGGACGGACAATAGCAATCAGCCCCAGCATTTT.

Notes on this clonotype: A much more abundant neighbour one base away suggests this may be a read error. The V call is TRBV28, the J call TRBJ2-2; TRBD1 might be the D (5 bases). CDR1 is MDHEN, CDR2 SYDVKM, per germline. The CDR3 loop spans 14 amino acids. Here the CDR3 DNA reads TGTGCCAGCACTTTATGGACAAACACCGGGGAGCTGTTTTTT. It codes for CASTLWTNTGELFF. The full variable domain, rest sourced from reference TRBV28 and TRBJ2-2, is DVKVTQSSRYLVKRTGEKVFLECVQDMDHENMFWYRQDPGLGLRLIYFSYDVKMKEKGDIPEGYSVSREKKERFSLILESASTNQTSMYLCASTLWTNTGELFFGEGSRLTVL.

This clonotype was counted ten times or more. The chain uses TRBV28 and TRBJ2-4, with 8 bases lining up with TRBD2. Per germline, CDR1 MDHEN and CDR2 SYDVKM. V lost 1 base to trimming and J lost 2 bases; unmatched junction nucleotides: 4. This CDR3 region has 16 residues. The CDR3 sequence: CASSLLLAETKNIQYF. CDR3 DNA sequence: TGTGCCAGCAGTTTATTACTAGCGGAGACCAAAAACATTCAGTACTTC.

This clonotype showed up many times. This CDR3 reads CASSLEYYGTAQFTEAFF. DNA for the CDR3: TGTGCCAGCAGCTTAGAATATTATGGGACAGCTCAATTCACTGAAGCTTTCTTT. The V gene is TRBV11-3, the J gene TRBJ1-1; 7 bases line up with TRBD1. This CDR3 spans 18 amino acids. Looked up from germline, CDR1 is SGHNT and CDR2 is YENEEA. J was trimmed by 4 bases and V by 0 bases; bases with no gene match: 14.

There are many counts of this clonotype. DNA of the CDR3: TGTGCCAGCAGTCTAGGTCACTATGGCTACACCTTC. It encodes CASSLGHYGYTF. The V and J genes are TRBV28 and TRBJ1-2; D is uncertain. This CDR3 has 12 amino acids. V was trimmed by 5 bases and J by 3 bases, leaving 7 bases between them. Germline assignment: CDR1 MDHEN and CDR2 SYDVKM.

In its sample, this clonotype was seen many times. The V and J genes are TRBV5-5 and TRBJ2-7; D perhaps matches TRBD2 (6 bases). V lost 2 bases, J lost 6 bases, and 12 bases lay in between. CDR1 and CDR2 from the germline V gene are SGHKS and YYEKEE (reference sequence). The CDR3 consists of 13 residues. CDR3 sequence (DNA): TGTGCCAGCAGCTTAATCCGGGGGACCGAGCAGTACTTC. Amino acids: CASSLIRGTEQYF.

Only a few counts were recorded for this clonotype. The chain couples TRBV28 to TRBJ2-7; D may match TRBD1 or TRBD2 (5 bases each). The germline gives CDR1 MDHEN, CDR2 SYDVKM. The CDR3 loop spans 18 amino acids. With 3 bases removed from V and 4 bases from J, the gap between germline ends came to 25 bases. CDR3: CASSFLSPIFKRGYEQYF. Here the CDR3 DNA reads TGTGCCAGCAGTTTTCTCTCCCCCATTTTTAAGAGGGGTTACGAGCAGTACTTC.

This clonotype was seen at least ten times. V usage is TRBV5-1 and J usage is TRBJ2-3; no clear D gene. Germline lookup yields CDR1 SGHRS and CDR2 YFSETQ. V was shortened by 2 bases and J by 0 bases, with 1 base between the two germline ends. The CDR3 has 12 residues. CDR3 in amino acids: CASSFSTDTQYF. In DNA, the CDR3 is TGCGCCAGCAGCTTCAGCACAGATACGCAGTATTTT. Together with reference TRBV5-1 and TRBJ2-3, the CDR3 gives the full variable domain: KAGVTQTPRYLIKTRGQQVTLSCSPISGHRSVSWYQQTPGQGLQFLFEYFSETQRNKGNFPGRFSGRQFSNSRSEMNVSTLELGDSALYLCASSFSTDTQYFGPGTRLTVL.